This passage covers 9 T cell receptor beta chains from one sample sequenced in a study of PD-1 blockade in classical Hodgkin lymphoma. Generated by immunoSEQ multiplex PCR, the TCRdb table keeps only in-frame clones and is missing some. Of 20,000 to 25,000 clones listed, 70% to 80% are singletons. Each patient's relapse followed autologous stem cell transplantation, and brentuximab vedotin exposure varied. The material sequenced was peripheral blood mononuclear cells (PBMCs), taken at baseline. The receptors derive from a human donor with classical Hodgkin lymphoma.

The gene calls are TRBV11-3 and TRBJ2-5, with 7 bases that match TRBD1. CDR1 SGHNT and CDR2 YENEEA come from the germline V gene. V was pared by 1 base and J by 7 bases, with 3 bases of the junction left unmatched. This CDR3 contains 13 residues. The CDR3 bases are TGTGCCAGCAGCTTAGTCTACAGGGGGACCCAGTACTTC. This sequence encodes CASSLVYRGTQYF.

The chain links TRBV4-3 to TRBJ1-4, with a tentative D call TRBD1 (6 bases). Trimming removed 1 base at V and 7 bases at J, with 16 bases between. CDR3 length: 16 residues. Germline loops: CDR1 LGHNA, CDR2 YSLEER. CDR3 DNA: TGCGCCAGCAGCCAAGGGGGGGGCACCAGAGTTGAAAAACTGTTTTTT. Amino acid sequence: CASSQGGGTRVEKLFF.

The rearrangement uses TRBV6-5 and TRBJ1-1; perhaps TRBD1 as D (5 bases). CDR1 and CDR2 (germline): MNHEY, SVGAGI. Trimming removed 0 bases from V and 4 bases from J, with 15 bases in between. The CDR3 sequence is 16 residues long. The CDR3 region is CASSYSFAGLTTEAFF. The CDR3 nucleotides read TGTGCCAGCAGTTACTCCTTCGCAGGGTTAACCACTGAAGCTTTCTTT.

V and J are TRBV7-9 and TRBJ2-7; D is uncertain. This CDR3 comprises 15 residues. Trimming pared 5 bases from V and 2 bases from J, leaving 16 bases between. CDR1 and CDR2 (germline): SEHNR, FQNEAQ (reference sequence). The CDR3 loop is CASSGPGGGAYEQYF. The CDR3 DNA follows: TGTGCCAGCAGCGGCCCCGGCGGTGGGGCCTACGAGCAGTACTTC.

The CDR3 bases are TGCGCCAGCAGCCCGGGAATAGGAGCGGGGGGACAGCAGTTCTTC. This sequence encodes CASSPGIGAGGQQFF. The chain uses TRBV4-3 and TRBJ2-1; TRBD2 agrees at 9 bases. In germline, CDR1 is LGHNA, CDR2 YSLEER. The CDR3 has 15 residues. The V and J ends lost 4 bases and 11 bases, in that order; junction bases with no gene match: 12.

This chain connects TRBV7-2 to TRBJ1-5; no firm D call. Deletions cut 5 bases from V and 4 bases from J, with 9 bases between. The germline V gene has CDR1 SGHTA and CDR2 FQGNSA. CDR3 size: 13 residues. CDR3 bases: TGTGCCAGCAGCGTTTCGGTGAATCAGCCCCAGCATTTT. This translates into CASSVSVNQPQHF.

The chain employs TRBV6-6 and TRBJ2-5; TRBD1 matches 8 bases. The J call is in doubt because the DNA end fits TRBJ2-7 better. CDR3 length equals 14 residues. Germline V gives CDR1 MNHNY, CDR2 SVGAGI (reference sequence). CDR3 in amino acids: CASSYVGQDYEQYF. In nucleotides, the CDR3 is TGTGCCAGCAGTTACGTGGGACAGGACTACGAGCAGTACTTC.

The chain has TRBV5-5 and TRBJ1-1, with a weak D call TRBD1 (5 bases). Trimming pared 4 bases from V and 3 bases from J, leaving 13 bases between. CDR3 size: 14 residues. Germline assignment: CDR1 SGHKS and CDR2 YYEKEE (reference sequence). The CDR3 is CASSPLGADTEAFF. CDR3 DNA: TGTGCCAGCAGCCCCTTAGGGGCGGACACTGAAGCTTTCTTT.

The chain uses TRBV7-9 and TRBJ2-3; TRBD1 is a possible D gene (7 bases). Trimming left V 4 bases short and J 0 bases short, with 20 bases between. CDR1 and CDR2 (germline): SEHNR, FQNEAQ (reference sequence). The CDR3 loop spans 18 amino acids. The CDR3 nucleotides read TGTGCCAGCAGCTCCCGGGTGGACCCAGGGGGGAGCACAGATACGCAGTATTTT. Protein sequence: CASSSRVDPGGSTDTQYF.